This TCR beta chain was captured in a study of blood T cell repertoires in COVID-19. Study overall: Material from acute and convalescent COVID-19 was sourced from the United States, Italy and Spain. T cells, B-cell-depleted T cells, or PBMCs provided the cDNA or gDNA that served as material.

Two negative PCRs, clearance, or symptom resolution characterized the recovered Cohort 3 donors. The germline V gene has CDR1 LGHDT and CDR2 YNNKEL (reference sequence). V shed 5 bases and J shed 10 bases, with 11 bases lying between them. This CDR3 spans 11 amino acids. Profiled with immunoSEQ multiplex PCR; TCRdb holds only in-frame clones, not every one. The sample lists approximately 390,000 clones, approximately 87% occurring once. Sequencing was performed on PBMCs or T cells enriched from blood (not recorded which). The genes are TRBV3-1 (or the pseudogene TRBV3-2) and TRBJ1-1; a possible D gene is TRBD1 (5 bases). This sequence was found in a woman in her 50s who had recovered from COVID-19. CDR3 loop: CASSNGHGAFF. The CDR3 bases are TGTGCCAGCAGCAACGGACACGGAGCTTTCTTT.